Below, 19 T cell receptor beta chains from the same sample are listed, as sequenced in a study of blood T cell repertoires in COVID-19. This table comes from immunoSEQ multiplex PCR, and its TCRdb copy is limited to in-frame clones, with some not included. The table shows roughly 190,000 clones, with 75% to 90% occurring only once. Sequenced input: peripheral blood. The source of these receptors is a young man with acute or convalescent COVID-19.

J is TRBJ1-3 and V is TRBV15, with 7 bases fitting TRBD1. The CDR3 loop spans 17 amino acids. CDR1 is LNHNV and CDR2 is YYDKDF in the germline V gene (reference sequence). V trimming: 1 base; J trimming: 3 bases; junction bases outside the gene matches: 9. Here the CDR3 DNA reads TGTGCCACCAGCAGAGGTCGGGGCGACAGGGATGGAAACACCATATATTTT. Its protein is CATSRGRGDRDGNTIYF.

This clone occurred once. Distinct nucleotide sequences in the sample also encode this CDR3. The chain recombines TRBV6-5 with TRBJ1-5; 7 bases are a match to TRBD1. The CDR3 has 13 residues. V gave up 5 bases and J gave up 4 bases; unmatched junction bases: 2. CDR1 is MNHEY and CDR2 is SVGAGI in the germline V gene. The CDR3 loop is CASSPRGNQPQHF. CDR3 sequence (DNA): TGTGCCAGCAGTCCCAGGGGGAATCAGCCCCAGCATTTT.

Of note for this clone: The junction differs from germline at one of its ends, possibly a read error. Written as DNA, the CDR3 is TGTGCCAGCAGCCTAGCCACAGGCGTAAGGGGCTACACCTTC. Its protein product is CASSLATGVRGYTF. The chain combines TRBV7-9 with TRBJ1-2; tentative D call: TRBD1 (5 bases). Per germline, CDR1 SEHNR and CDR2 FQNEAQ (reference sequence). The CDR3 length is 14 residues.

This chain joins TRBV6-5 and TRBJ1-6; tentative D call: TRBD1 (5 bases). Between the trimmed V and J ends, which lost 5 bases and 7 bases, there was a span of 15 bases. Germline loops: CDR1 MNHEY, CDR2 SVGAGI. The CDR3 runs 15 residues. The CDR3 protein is CASSISGAGNSPLHF. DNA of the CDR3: TGTGCCAGCAGTATCTCTGGGGCAGGAAATTCACCCCTCCACTTT.

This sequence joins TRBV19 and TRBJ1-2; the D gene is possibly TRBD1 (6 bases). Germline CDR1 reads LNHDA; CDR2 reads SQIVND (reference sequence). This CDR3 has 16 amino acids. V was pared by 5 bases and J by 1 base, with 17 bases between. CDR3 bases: TGTGCCAGTAGTGTTCAGGGGTCCAGCTTTAACTATGGCTACACCTTC. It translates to CASSVQGSSFNYGYTF.

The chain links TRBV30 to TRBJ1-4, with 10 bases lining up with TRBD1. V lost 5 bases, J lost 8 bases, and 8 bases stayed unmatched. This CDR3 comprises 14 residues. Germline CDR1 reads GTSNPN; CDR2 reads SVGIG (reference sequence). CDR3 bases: TGTGCCTGGGGAGTAGGGACAGGGGAAGAAAAACTGTTTTTT. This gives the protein CAWGVGTGEEKLFF.

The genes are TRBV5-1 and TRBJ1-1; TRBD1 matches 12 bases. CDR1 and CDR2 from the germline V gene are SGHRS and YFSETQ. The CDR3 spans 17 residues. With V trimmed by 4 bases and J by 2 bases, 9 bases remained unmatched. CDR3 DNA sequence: TGCGCCAGCAGCGTATACGGGACAGGGGGCGGTAACACTGAAGCTTTCTTT. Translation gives CASSVYGTGGGNTEAFF.

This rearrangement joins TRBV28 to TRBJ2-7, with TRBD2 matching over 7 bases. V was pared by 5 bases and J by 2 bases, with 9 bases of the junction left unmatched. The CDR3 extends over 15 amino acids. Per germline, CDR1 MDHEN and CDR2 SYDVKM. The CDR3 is CASSRSWGGTYEQYF. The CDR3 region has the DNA TGTGCCAGCAGTCGGTCTTGGGGGGGAACCTACGAGCAGTACTTC.

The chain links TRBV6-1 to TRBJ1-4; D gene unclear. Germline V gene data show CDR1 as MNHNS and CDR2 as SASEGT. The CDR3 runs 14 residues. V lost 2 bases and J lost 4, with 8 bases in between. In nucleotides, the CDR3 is TGTGCCAGCAGTGAATTAGGGAGTAATGAAAAACTGTTTTTT. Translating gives CASSELGSNEKLFF.

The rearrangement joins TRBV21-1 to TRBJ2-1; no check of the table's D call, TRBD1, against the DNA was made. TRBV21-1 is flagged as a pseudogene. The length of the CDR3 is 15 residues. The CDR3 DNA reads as TGTGCCAGCAGCCGCGACGGAAGACAATACAATGAGCAGTTCTTC. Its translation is CASSRDGRQYNEQFF.

This chain's CDR3 is CASSEGQNEQFF. The CDR3 nucleotides are TGTGCCAGCAGTGAAGGACAAAATGAGCAGTTCTTC. The chain carries TRBV6-4 and TRBJ2-1, with D possibly matching TRBD1 (5 bases). Germline V gene data show CDR1 as MRHNA and CDR2 as SNTAGT. The CDR3 runs 12 residues. Trimming removed 3 bases from V and 7 bases from J, with 7 bases in between.

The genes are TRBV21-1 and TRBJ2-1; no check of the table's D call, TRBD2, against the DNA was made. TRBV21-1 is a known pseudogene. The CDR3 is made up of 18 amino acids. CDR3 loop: CASKHLEKGGGWGDEQFF. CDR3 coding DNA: TGTGCCAGTAAGCACCTGGAGAAGGGTGGTGGTTGGGGGGATGAGCAGTTCTTC.

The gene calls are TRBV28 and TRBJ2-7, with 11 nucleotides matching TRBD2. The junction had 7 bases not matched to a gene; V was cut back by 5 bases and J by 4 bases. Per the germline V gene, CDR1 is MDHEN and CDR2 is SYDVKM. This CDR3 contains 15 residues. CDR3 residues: CASSDTTSGKYEQYF. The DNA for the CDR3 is TGTGCCAGCAGTGATACGACTAGCGGGAAATACGAGCAGTACTTC.

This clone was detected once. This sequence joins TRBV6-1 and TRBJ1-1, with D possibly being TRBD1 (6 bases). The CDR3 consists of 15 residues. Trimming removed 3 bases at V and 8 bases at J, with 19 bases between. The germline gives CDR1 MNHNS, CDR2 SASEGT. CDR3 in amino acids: CASSDPLLSQGEAFF. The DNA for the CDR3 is TGTGCCAGCAGTGACCCCCTCTTATCACAGGGCGAAGCTTTCTTT.

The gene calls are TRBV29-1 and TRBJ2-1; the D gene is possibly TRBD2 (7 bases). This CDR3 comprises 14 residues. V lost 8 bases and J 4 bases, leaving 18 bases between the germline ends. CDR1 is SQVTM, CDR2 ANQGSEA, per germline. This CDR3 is CSFGRGGKYNEQFF. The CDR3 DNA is TGCAGCTTCGGTAGGGGGGGGAAATACAATGAGCAGTTCTTC.

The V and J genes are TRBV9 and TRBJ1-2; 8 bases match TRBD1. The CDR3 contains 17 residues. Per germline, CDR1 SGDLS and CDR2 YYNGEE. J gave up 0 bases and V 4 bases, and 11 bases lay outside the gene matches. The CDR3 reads CASSLPTGQGTNYGYTF. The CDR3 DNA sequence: TGTGCCAGCAGCTTACCTACCGGACAGGGAACTAACTATGGCTACACCTTC.

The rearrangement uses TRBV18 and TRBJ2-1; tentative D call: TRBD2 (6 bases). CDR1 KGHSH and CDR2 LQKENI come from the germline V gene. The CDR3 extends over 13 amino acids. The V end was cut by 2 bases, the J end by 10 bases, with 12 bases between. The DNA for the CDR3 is TGTGCCAGCTCACCAACTAGCACCATCGAGCAGTTCTTC. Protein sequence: CASSPTSTIEQFF. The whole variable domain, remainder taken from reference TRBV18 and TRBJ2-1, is NAGVMQNPRHLVRRRGQEARLRCSPMKGHSHVYWYRQLPEEGLKFMVYLQKENIIDESGMPKERFSAEFPKEGPSILRIQQVVRGDSAAYFCASSPTSTIEQFFGPGTRLTVL.

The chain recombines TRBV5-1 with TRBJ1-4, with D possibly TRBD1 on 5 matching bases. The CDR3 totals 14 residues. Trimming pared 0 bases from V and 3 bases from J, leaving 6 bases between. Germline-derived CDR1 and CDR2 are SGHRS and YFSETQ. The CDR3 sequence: CASSLAGANEKLFF. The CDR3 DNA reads TGCGCCAGCAGCTTGGCGGGGGCTAATGAAAAACTGTTTTTT.

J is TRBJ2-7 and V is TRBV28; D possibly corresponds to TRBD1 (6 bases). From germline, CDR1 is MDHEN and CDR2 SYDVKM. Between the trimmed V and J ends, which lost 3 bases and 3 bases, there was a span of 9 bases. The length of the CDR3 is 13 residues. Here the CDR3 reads CASSFDRFYEQYF. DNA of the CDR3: TGTGCCAGCAGTTTCGACAGGTTCTACGAGCAGTACTTC.